Below, 19 T cell receptor beta chains from the same sample are listed, as sequenced in a study of shared clonotypes between healthy human individuals. TCRdb keeps only in-frame clones here, not all; method: immunoSEQ multiplex PCR. The sample holds over a million clones, 96% seen once. The sequencing sample was made of naive CD4+ T cells sorted from blood. Subset indicated: CD45RA+ positively selected. The origin of the receptors is a man aged 25 to 40 in good health.

Regarding this clone: This sample also contains other DNA sequences that code for the same CDR3. The chain carries TRBV29-1 and TRBJ1-1, with D possibly being TRBD1 (6 bases). Germline-derived CDR1 and CDR2 are SQVTM and ANQGSEA. CDR3 length: 15 amino acids. The V gene lost 2 bases and the J gene lost 4 bases, with 17 bases spanning the gap. The DNA of the CDR3 is TGCAGCGTTGAAAAGGACAGAGGGCAAGGCACTGAAGCTTTCTTT. It encodes CSVEKDRGQGTEAFF. Full variable domain (rest looked up from reference TRBV29-1 and TRBJ1-1): SAVISQKPSRDICQRGTSLTIQCQVDSQVTMMFWYRQQPGQSLTLIATANQGSEATYESGFVIDKFPISRPNLTFSTLTVSNMSPEDSSIYLCSVEKDRGQGTEAFFGQGTRLTVV.

This clone was counted once. The chain employs TRBV11-2 and TRBJ2-4; no reliable D call. There are 16 residues in the CDR3. In germline, CDR1 is SGHAT, CDR2 FQNNGV. V lost 1 base, J lost 0 bases, and 10 bases lay in between. CDR3 bases: TGTGCCAGCAGCTTAGGAGAGCTTTCAGCCAAAAACATTCAGTACTTC. Translated, it gives CASSLGELSAKNIQYF.

The chain couples TRBV4-3 to TRBJ1-2; no clear D gene. The CDR3 runs to 13 residues. Trimming pared 0 bases from V and 1 base from J, leaving 3 bases between. Germline CDR1 LGHNA, CDR2 YSLEER. The DNA for the CDR3 is TGCGCCAGCAGCCAAGATGGTAACTATGGCTACACCTTC. It codes for CASSQDGNYGYTF.

The rearrangement links TRBV18 to TRBJ2-7, with D perhaps TRBD1 (6 bases). Deletions cut 3 bases from V and 3 bases from J, with 12 bases between. The germline V gene has CDR1 KGHSH and CDR2 LQKENI. The CDR3 has 14 residues. CDR3 amino acids: CASSPLDSYYEQYF. The DNA of the CDR3 is TGTGCCAGCTCACCCTTGGACAGTTACTACGAGCAGTACTTC.

V is TRBV5-4 and J is TRBJ2-2; D unclear. V shed 1 base and J shed 0 bases, with 7 bases lying between them. Germline V CDR1 and CDR2: SGHNT, YYREEE (reference sequence). The CDR3 has 15 residues. The CDR3 DNA sequence: TGTGCCAGCAGCTTGTCAGTCTCGAACACCGGGGAGCTGTTTTTT. Translated, it gives CASSLSVSNTGELFF.

The count of this clone is one. V is TRBV15 and J is TRBJ1-2; possibly TRBD1 for D (6 bases). Germline CDR1 is LNHNV and CDR2 is YYDKDF (reference sequence). Trimming left V 0 bases short and J 4 bases short, with 12 bases between. This CDR3 has 15 residues. As DNA, the CDR3 is TGTGCCACCAGCAGAGACCAACAGGGAGTCTATGGCTACACCTTC. The encoded protein is CATSRDQQGVYGYTF.

The rearrangement links TRBV30 to TRBJ1-4; D might be TRBD1 (5 bases). The CDR3 contains 14 residues. Germline CDR1 GTSNPN, CDR2 SVGIG (reference sequence). V was trimmed by 3 bases and J by 12 bases, leaving 20 bases between them. The CDR3 is CAWSIDSQNGELFF. The CDR3 DNA is TGTGCCTGGAGCATCGACAGCCAAAATGGGGAACTGTTTTTT.

J is TRBJ2-7 and V is TRBV4-2, with 9 bases that match TRBD1. The CDR3 totals 15 residues. CDR1 is LGHNA, CDR2 YNFKEQ, per germline. Unmatched junction bases numbered 3, after V lost 3 bases and J lost 0 bases. The CDR3 sequence is CASSQGQGISYEQYF. The CDR3 DNA sequence: TGTGCCAGCAGCCAGGGACAGGGCATCTCCTACGAGCAGTACTTC.

This chain joins TRBV5-6 and TRBJ1-2; D not certain. Per the germline V gene, CDR1 is SGHDT and CDR2 is YYEEEE. V was clipped by 0 bases and J by 4 bases, with 10 bases between them. The CDR3 contains 14 residues. The CDR3 loop is CASSLGQKSYGYTF. The CDR3 bases are TGTGCCAGCAGCTTGGGGCAGAAATCCTATGGCTACACCTTC.

Comment on this clone: The identical CDR3 is also encoded by other nucleotide sequences in the sample. The chain has TRBV5-1 and TRBJ2-5; D possibly corresponds to TRBD1 (5 bases). With 6 bases removed from V and 4 bases from J, the gap between germline ends came to 13 bases. In germline, CDR1 is SGHRS, CDR2 YFSETQ. This CDR3 comprises 13 residues. CDR3 amino acids: CASTPRGRETQYF. The CDR3 nucleotides read TGCGCCAGCACCCCTAGGGGAAGAGAGACCCAGTACTTC.

This clone has only a few counts. The CDR3 here is CASSEGRENQPQHF. As DNA, the CDR3 is TGCGCCAGCAGTGAAGGTAGGGAAAATCAGCCCCAGCATTTT. The V gene is TRBV10-1, the J gene TRBJ1-5; D gene uncertain. The germline V gene encodes CDR1 WNHNN and CDR2 SYGVQD (reference sequence). V was clipped by 3 bases and J by 4 bases, with 10 bases between them. CDR3 length: 14 residues.

The V and J genes are TRBV6-5 and TRBJ1-1; D is perhaps TRBD1 (6 bases). Trimming removed 2 bases at V and 4 bases at J, with 14 bases between. Germline V gene data show CDR1 as MNHEY and CDR2 as SVGAGI. CDR3 length: 15 amino acids. CDR3 in amino acids: CASSYLQGLSTEAFF. The CDR3 bases are TGTGCCAGCAGTTACCTACAGGGCCTTTCCACTGAAGCTTTCTTT.

J is TRBJ2-1 and V is TRBV14; perhaps D is TRBD1 or TRBD2 (5 bases each). Trimming cost V 2 bases and J 3 bases, with 11 bases left between them. The CDR3 has 15 amino acids. Germline CDR1 SGHDN, CDR2 FVKESK. The CDR3 bases are TGTGCCAGCAGCCAAACTAGTAGGGGCTACAATGAGCAGTTCTTC. This translates into CASSQTSRGYNEQFF.

The table lists this clone with a few counts. The junction differs from germline at one of its ends, possibly a read error. The J gene is TRBJ2-3, the V gene TRBV7-7; the D is unclear. This CDR3 contains 13 residues. The germline V gene has CDR1 SSHAT and CDR2 FNYEAQ (reference sequence). In nucleotides, the CDR3 is TGTGCTAGCAGCTTAAAGTCGGCAGATACGCAGTATTTT. It encodes CASSLKSADTQYF.

The chain is built from TRBV5-8 and TRBJ1-5; D uncertain. Germline V gives CDR1 SGHTS, CDR2 YDEGEE. Trimming removed 2 bases from V and 2 bases from J, with 11 bases in between. CDR3 length: 15 residues. The CDR3 region has the DNA TGTGCCAGCAGCTTACCCGGGGTGGGCAATCAGCCCCAGCATTTT. Protein product: CASSLPGVGNQPQHF.

The genes are TRBV28 and TRBJ2-1, with D perhaps TRBD2 (5 bases). The germline V gene has CDR1 MDHEN and CDR2 SYDVKM. CDR3 length equals 13 residues. V lost 4 bases, J lost 6 bases, and 10 bases lay in between. CDR3 region: CASSSVLGNEQFF. DNA of the CDR3: TGTGCCAGCAGTTCAGTACTAGGCAATGAGCAGTTCTTC.

This clone was seen only once. The chain combines TRBV6-5 with TRBJ2-6; D gene ambiguous. Germline CDR1 MNHEY, CDR2 SVGAGI. The CDR3 is 16 residues long. The ends were cut back, 4 bases at V and 1 base at J, with 11 bases in the middle. The DNA for the CDR3 is TGTGCCAGCAGTTCCACCACGTTATCTGGGGCCAACGTCCTGACTTTC. Protein: CASSSTTLSGANVLTF.

This chain uses TRBV11-2 with TRBJ2-2; TRBD2 matches at 11 bases. In germline, CDR1 is SGHAT, CDR2 FQNNGV. J gave up 5 bases and V 5 bases, and 7 bases lay outside the gene matches. This CDR3 comprises 16 residues. This chain's CDR3 is CASSKTSGRSTGELFF. In nucleotides, the CDR3 is TGTGCCAGCAGCAAAACTAGCGGGAGAAGTACCGGGGAGCTGTTTTTT.

V and J are TRBV5-1 and TRBJ2-1, with TRBD1 as a possible D gene (5 bases). The CDR3 loop spans 13 amino acids. The germline V gene encodes CDR1 SGHRS and CDR2 YFSETQ. Trimming pared 4 bases from V and 10 bases from J, leaving 15 bases between. The CDR3 is CASSLRVSQEQFF. The DNA of the CDR3 is TGCGCCAGCAGCCTCAGGGTCAGCCAGGAGCAGTTCTTC.